The entry below describes one TCR beta chain. Its antigen remains unknown. The data derive from a study of radiotherapy plus CTLA-4 blockade in lung cancer. Findings and limits, study-wide: How blood T cell clones changed early, along with interferon-beta, reportedly forecast response best. In blood, tumor-derived TCR clones expanded after radiotherapy plus ipilimumab.

The study treated chemo-refractory metastatic non-small-cell lung cancer patients with focal radiation plus ipilimumab CTLA-4 blockade. Profiled with immunoSEQ multiplex PCR; TCRdb holds only in-frame clones, not every one. The sample consists of about 95,000 clones, 75% to 85% of them appearing once. The CDR3 spans 11 residues. Trimming removed 3 bases from V and 6 bases from J, with 9 bases in between. The V gene's germline CDR1 is SQVTM and CDR2 ANQGSEA. The starting material was peripheral blood, obtained from a patient treated with radiotherapy plus ipilimumab. The TCR originated in a human donor with non-small cell lung cancer who had a partial response to radiotherapy plus ipilimumab. This rearrangement joins TRBV29-1 to TRBJ2-7; D not resolved. CDR3 bases: TGCAGCGTTGAGACTTACTCCGAGCAGTACTTC. This gives the protein CSVETYSEQYF.